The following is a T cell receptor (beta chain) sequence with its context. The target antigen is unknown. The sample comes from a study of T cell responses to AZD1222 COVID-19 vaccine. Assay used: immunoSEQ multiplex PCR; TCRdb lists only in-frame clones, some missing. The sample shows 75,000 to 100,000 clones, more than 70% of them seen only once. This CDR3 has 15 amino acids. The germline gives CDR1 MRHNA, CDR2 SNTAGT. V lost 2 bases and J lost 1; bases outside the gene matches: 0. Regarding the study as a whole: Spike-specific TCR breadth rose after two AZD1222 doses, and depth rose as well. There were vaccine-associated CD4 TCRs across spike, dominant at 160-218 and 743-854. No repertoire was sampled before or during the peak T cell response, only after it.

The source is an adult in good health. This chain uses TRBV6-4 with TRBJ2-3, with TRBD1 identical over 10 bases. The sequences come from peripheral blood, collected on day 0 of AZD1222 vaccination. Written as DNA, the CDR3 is TGTGCCAGCAGTGACGGGACAGGGGGCACAGATACGCAGTATTTT. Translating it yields CASSDGTGGTDTQYF.